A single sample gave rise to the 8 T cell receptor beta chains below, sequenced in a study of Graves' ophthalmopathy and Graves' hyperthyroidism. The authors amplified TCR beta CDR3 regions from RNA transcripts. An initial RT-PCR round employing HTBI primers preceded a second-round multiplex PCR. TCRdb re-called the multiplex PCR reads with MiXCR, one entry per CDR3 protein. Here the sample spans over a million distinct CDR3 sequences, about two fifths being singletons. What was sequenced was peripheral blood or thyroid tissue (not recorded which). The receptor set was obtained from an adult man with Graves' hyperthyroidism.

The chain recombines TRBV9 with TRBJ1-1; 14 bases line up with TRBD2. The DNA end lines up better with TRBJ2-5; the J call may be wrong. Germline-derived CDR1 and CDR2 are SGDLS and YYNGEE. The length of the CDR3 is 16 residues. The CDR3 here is CASSLRTSGRRETQYF. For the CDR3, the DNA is TGTGCCAGCAGCTTACGGACTAGCGGGAGGCGGGAGACCCAGTACTTC.

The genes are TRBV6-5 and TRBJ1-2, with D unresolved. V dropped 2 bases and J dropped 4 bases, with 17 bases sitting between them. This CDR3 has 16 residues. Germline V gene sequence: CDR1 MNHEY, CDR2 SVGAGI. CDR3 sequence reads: CASSYLYERQRYGYTF. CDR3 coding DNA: TGTGCCAGCAGTTACCTCTACGAGCGCCAACGCTATGGCTACACCTTC.

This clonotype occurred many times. This CDR3 is CASSRQGEANYGYTF. The CDR3, as DNA: TGTGCCAGCAGCCGACAGGGGGAGGCTAACTATGGCTACACCTTC. The gene calls are TRBV7-9 and TRBJ1-2; 9 bases fit TRBD1. The germline gives CDR1 SEHNR, CDR2 FQNEAQ (reference sequence). Germline trimming cut 5 bases from V and 0 bases from J; bases unmatched to any gene: 4. CDR3 length: 15 residues.

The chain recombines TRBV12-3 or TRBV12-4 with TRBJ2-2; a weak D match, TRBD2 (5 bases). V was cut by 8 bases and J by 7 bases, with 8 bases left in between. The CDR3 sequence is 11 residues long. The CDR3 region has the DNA TGTGCCAGCGGACGGGGCGGGGAGCTGTTTTTT. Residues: CASGRGGELFF.

Here the CDR3 reads CSARDPGTGNYEQYF. Here the CDR3 DNA reads TGCAGTGCTAGAGATCCCGGGACAGGGAACTACGAGCAGTACTTC. The rearrangement joins TRBV20-1 to TRBJ2-7; TRBD1 matches 9 bases. Germline values: CDR1 DFQATT, CDR2 SNEGSKA (reference sequence). The CDR3 length is 15 residues. The J segment lost 3 bases and the V segment lost 0 bases, leaving 6 bases of the junction unmatched.

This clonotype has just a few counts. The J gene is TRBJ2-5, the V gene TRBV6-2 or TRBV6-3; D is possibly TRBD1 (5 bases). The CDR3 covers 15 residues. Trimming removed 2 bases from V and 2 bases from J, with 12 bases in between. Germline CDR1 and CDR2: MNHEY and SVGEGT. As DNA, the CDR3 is TGTGCCAGCAGTTACGGTCCAGGGAAACAAGAGACCCAGTACTTC. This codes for CASSYGPGKQETQYF.

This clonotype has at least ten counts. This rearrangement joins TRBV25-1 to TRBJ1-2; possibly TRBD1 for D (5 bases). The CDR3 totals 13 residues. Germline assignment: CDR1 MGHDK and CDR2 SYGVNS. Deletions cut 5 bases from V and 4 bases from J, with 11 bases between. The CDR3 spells CASSKGLGYGYTF. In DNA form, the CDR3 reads TGTGCCAGCAGTAAGGGGTTGGGCTATGGCTACACCTTC.

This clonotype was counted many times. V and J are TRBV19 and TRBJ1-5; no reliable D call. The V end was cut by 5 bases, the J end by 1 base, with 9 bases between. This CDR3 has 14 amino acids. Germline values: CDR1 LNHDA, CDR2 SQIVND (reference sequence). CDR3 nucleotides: TGTGCCAGTAGTCGGGATGAAAGCAATCAGCCCCAGCATTTT. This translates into CASSRDESNQPQHF.